This T cell receptor beta chain was captured in a study of T cells in Graves' hyperthyroidism and ophthalmopathy. Study-wide points: Blood also showed most of the thyroid clonotypes that were expanded above 0.001.

CDR1 is SQVTM, CDR2 ANQGSEA, per germline. This CDR3 contains 17 residues. V lost 8 bases to trimming and J lost 4 bases, with 29 bases between them. Points on this clonotype: Antigen unknown.

A lack of ophthalmopathy progression within 18 months defined stable Graves' hyperthyroidism. Uncontrolled infection, other autoimmune disease, pregnancy or lactation disqualified patients from enrolment. RNA transcripts gave rise to amplified TCR beta CDR3 regions. HTBI primers were the set used in a first-round RT-PCR of the TCR CDR3. One entry per CDR3 protein results from TCRdb running MiXCR on the multiplex PCR reads. The sample includes about 560,000 distinct CDR3 sequences, about 43% seen only once; the top ten take 8.2%. The receptor was isolated from a woman aged 18-35 years with Graves' hyperthyroidism. Sequencing was done on a sample of peripheral blood or thyroid tissue (not recorded which). The chain joins TRBV29-1 to TRBJ1-2; D remains ambiguous. The CDR3 nucleotides are TGCAGCAGCCCAGGAGGGAGTCAGTACGTCGTAAGCTATGGCTACACCTTC. It codes for CSSPGGSQYVVSYGYTF.